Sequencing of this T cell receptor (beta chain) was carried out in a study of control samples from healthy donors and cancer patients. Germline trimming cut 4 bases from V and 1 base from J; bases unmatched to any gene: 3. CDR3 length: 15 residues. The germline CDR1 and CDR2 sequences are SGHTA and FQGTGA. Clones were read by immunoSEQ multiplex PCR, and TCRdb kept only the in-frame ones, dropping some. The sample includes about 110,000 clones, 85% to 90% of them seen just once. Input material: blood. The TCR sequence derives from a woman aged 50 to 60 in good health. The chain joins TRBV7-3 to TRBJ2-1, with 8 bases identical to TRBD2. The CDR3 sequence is CASSYSGGSYNEQFF. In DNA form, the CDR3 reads TGTGCCAGCAGCTACTCGGGGGGGTCCTACAATGAGCAGTTCTTC.